This T cell receptor (beta chain) was sequenced during a study of Graves' ophthalmopathy and Graves' hyperthyroidism. Looking at the study overall: The collection of peripheral blood took place at initial diagnosis, before any treatment.

This clonotype has ten or more counts. Its specificity is unknown. Amplification targeted the TCR beta CDR3 regions, with RNA transcripts as the source material. The workflow started with a first-round RT-PCR run with HTBI primers and then moved on to a second-round multiplex PCR. TCRdb called the multiplex PCR reads again in MiXCR, with one record for every CDR3 protein. The table records roughly 500,000 distinct CDR3 sequences, around 15% of them present only once. Overall study findings and caveats: Also, most clonotypes expanded in the thyroid above 0.001 frequency appeared in blood.

The length of the CDR3 is 16 residues. Germline V lookup: CDR1 KGHSH, CDR2 LQKENI. The V and J ends lost 5 bases and 5 bases, in that order; junction bases with no gene match: 10. Patients were left out if they had other autoimmune diseases, uncontrolled infections, pregnancy or lactation. Thyroid ultrasound, orbital computed tomography, TRAb, serum thyroxine and clinical symptoms formed the basis of diagnosis. The chain employs TRBV18 and TRBJ1-1, with 11 bases matching TRBD1. This clonotype was sampled from a woman aged 25 to 45 with Graves' ophthalmopathy. The sample was blood. The CDR3 protein is CASSSTRDRGWTEAFF. The CDR3 DNA sequence: TGTGCCAGCTCATCAACCCGGGACAGGGGGTGGACTGAAGCTTTCTTT.